This is a list of T cell receptor beta chains from one sample in a study of cytomegalovirus exposure and HLA in healthy donors. Only in-frame clones appear in the TCRdb table, and some are missing; sequencing was by immunoSEQ multiplex PCR. The sample yields 150,000 to 200,000 clones, around 81% seen once. The sample was PBMCs. The source of these receptors is a woman aged 18-29 years in good health and CMV-seropositive. Both conserved end residues are trimmed from each CDR3. The order of the fields is J gene, V gene, CDR3 protein.

>TRBJ2-7|TRBV2
ASRRGGYEQY
>TRBJ2-5|TRBV13
ASSLQGGETQY
>TRBJ1-2|TRBV28
ASSPGTGPYGYT
>TRBJ2-7|TRBV2
ASRNAGTGLDEQY
>TRBJ2-7|TRBV4-1
ASSPSGQGDYEQY
>TRBJ2-3|TRBV6-5
ASSQGGGAVDTQY
>TRBJ1-1|TRBV4-3
ASSRTDRANTEAF
>TRBJ2-3|TRBV30
AWSLTSPDTQY
>TRBJ1-2|TRBV11-2
ASSTNAGDGYT
>TRBJ2-2|TRBV18
ASSLRQGASTGELF
>-|TRBV18
ASSHGQGYEQY
>TRBJ2-3|TRBV19
ASSRHLVRGGATQY
>TRBJ2-7|TRBV11-2
ASSLGPGQGPSYEQY
>TRBJ2-5|TRBV9
ASSQGPSKETQY
>TRBJ2-1|TRBV18
ASSPGRVEQF
>TRBJ1-3|TRBV27
ASSSAGARGNTIY
>TRBJ2-3|TRBV28
ASSLDFLYGTSGSTDTQY
>TRBJ1-1|TRBV6-5
ASSESLQGAKAF
>TRBJ1-5|TRBV6-4
ASSESGQAPQH
>TRBJ1-3|TRBV5-5
ASSGGQGARGNTIY
>TRBJ2-7|TRBV6-5
ASSASSSEVYEQY
>TRBJ2-5|TRBV15
ATRNLPGQGLETQY
>TRBJ2-2|TRBV5-1
ASSSPLERGNTGELF
>TRBJ2-1|TRBV5-6
ASSLGTGGYNEQF
>TRBJ2-3|TRBV5-1
ASKLTDTQY
>TRBJ1-1|TRBV5-4
ASSLRGGTEAF
>TRBJ1-1|TRBV7-2
ASSLDSGVQAF
>TRBJ1-3|TRBV29-1
SVLGGLGNTIY
>TRBJ2-3|TRBV7-3
ASSLMAGTSGGEPDTQY
>TRBJ1-2|TRBV9
ASSLRDRGYGYT
>TRBJ1-1|TRBV5-4
ASSLGQTKAF
>TRBJ1-1|TRBV10-3
AISENPPGQGAYTEAF
>TRBJ1-1|TRBV6-1
ASSVDRVTEAF
>TRBJ1-2|TRBV28
ATQGAGGYT
>TRBJ2-7|TRBV4-2
ASSQDDTSGSYEQY
>TRBJ2-1|TRBV7-9
ASSLLIAGLADNEQF
>TRBJ1-2|TRBV30
AWNPPTGASNYGYT
>TRBJ2-2|TRBV7-2
ASSFGGVNTGELF